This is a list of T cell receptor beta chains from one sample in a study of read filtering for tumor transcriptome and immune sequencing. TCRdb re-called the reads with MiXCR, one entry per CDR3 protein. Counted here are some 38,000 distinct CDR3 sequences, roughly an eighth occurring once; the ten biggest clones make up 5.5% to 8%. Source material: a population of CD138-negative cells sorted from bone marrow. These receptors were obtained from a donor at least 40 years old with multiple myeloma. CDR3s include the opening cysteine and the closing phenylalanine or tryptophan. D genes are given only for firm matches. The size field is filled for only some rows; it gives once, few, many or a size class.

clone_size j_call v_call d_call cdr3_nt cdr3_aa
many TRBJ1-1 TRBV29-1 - TGCAGCGTTGAGGTCGGTAAGAGAGCAGCTTTCTTT CSVEVGKRAAFF
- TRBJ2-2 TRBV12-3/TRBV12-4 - TGTGCCAGCAGTCGTACGGCGAGCGTAGGGGAGCTGTTTTTT CASSRTASVGELFF
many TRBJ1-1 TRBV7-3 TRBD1 TGTGCCAGCAGTTTAACAGGGGGCCCGATCACTGAAGCTTTCTTT CASSLTGGPITEAFF
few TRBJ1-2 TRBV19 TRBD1 TGTGCCAGTAACCGCAGGACAGGGGGAGACTATGGCTACACCTTC CASNRRTGGDYGYTF
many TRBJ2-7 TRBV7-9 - TGTGCCAGCAGCTTAGAGGCCGGAGAGTCCTACGAGCAGTACTTC CASSLEAGESYEQYF
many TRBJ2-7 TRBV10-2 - TGCGCCAGCAGTGTTGGGGCCTCCTACGAGCAGTACTTC CASSVGASYEQYF
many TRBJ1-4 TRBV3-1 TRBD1 TGTGCCACCTTTGACAGGGGGCATGAAAAACTGTTTTTT CATFDRGHEKLFF
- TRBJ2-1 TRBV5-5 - TGTGCCAGCAGCATACCCCCTGCCGGGCAGTTCTTC CASSIPPAGQFF
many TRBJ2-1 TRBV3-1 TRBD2 TGTGCCAGCAGCCAATTCCTACGAGGCGGGGGGAATGAGCAGTTCTTC CASSQFLRGGGNEQFF
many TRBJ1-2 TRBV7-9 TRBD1 TGTGCCAGCAGCCTCAGGACAGGGATGGGGCTGGTCTATGGCTACACCTTC CASSLRTGMGLVYGYTF
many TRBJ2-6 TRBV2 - TGTGCCGGCGACTCTGGGGCCAACGTCCTGACTTTC CAGDSGANVLTF
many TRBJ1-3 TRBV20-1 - TGCAGTGCACGAGACCGACAGGTCTCTGGAAACACCATATATTTT CSARDRQVSGNTIYF
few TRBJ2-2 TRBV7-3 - TGTGCCAGCAGCTTAAGCCGGACGAACACCGGGGAGCTGTTTTTT CASSLSRTNTGELFF
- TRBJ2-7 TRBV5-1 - TGCGCCAGCAGCTTGGTACCCTACGAGCAGTACTTC CASSLVPYEQYF
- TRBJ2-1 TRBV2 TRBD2 TGTGCCAGCAGTCCGGGACTAGCGGTTGAGCAGTTCTTC CASSPGLAVEQFF
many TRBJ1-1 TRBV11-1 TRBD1 TGTGCCAGCACCAAGGGGGACAGGGAGAACACTGAAGCTTTCTTT CASTKGDRENTEAFF
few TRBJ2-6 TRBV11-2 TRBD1 TGTGCCAGCAGCCCACGGGGGCAGGGGGCGCCTGGGGCCAACGTCCTGACTTTC CASSPRGQGAPGANVLTF
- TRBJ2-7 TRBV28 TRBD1 TGTGCCAGCGGCGACTCTGACAGGGGATACTACGAGCAGTACTTC CASGDSDRGYYEQYF
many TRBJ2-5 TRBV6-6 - TGTGCCAGCATTCCAAGTCTGTTCCAAGAGACCCAGTACTTC CASIPSLFQETQYF
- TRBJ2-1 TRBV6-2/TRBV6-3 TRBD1 TGTGCCACCACTCCGGGACAGGGACCCCGGGGGCAGTTCTTC CATTPGQGPRGQFF
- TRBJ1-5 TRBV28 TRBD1 TGTGCCAGCAGTTTACCGCATCCAGACAGGGTGCCGCCCCCGCATTTT CASSLPHPDRVPPPHF